This T cell receptor (beta chain) is drawn from a study of blood T cell repertoires in COVID-19. The overall study: Acute and convalescent COVID-19 specimens originated in the United States, Italy and Spain. From T cells, B-cell-depleted T cells, or PBMCs came the material, which was cDNA or gDNA.

Authors' analysis steps: How many nucleated cells were present was estimated from reference gene primer amplification. TCRdb's table, derived via immunoSEQ multiplex PCR, lists solely in-frame clones and lacks some. From that table come the V and J calls and clone size; the DNA was used to work out D and trimming. Found here are some 46,000 clones, approximately 85% of them singletons; the top ten hold 6.5%. The TCR sequence derives from a man aged 55 to 69 with acute or convalescent COVID-19. Sequencing used peripheral blood.

The CDR3 DNA reads TGCGCCAGCAGCCAGGGGGTATTGAATGAGCAGTTCTTC. It is translated as CASSQGVLNEQFF. This chain links TRBV10-1 with TRBJ2-1; TRBD1 matches at 7 bases. V lost 6 bases and J lost 7; bases outside the gene matches: 6. The CDR3 covers 13 residues. Germline V lookup: CDR1 WNHNN, CDR2 SYGVQD (reference sequence).